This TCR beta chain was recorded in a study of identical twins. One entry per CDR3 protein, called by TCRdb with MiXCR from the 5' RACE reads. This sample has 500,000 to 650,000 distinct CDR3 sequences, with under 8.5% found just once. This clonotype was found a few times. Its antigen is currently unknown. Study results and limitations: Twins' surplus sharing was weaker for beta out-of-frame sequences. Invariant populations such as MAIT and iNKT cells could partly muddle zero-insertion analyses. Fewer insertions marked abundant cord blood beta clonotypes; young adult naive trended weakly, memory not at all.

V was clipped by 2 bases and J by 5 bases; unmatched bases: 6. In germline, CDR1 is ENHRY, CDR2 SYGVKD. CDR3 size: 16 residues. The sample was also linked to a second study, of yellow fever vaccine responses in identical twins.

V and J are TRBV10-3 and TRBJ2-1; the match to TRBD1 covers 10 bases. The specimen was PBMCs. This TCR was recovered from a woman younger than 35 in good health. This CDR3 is CAISERSGTGDNEQFF. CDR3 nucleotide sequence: TGTGCCATCAGTGAGAGATCCGGGACAGGGGACAATGAGCAGTTCTTC.